This T cell receptor (beta chain) is from a study of blood T cell repertoires in COVID-19. Sequencing used immunoSEQ multiplex PCR; TCRdb keeps in-frame clones, though not all of them. The repertoire holds about 240,000 clones, with around 83% as singletons. With V trimmed by 2 bases and J by 1 base, 4 bases remained unmatched. The CDR3 spans 15 residues. CDR1 and CDR2 (germline): KGHSH, LQKENI. The rearrangement uses TRBV18 and TRBJ2-7; TRBD2 matches at 8 bases. Sequencing was done on a sample of peripheral blood. This receptor was identified in an elderly woman with acute or convalescent COVID-19. The DNA for the CDR3 is TGTGCCAGCTCACCAGAAACGGGGGGGTCCTACGAGCAGTACTTC. As protein: CASSPETGGSYEQYF.